This T cell receptor (beta chain) was observed in a study of blood T cell repertoires in COVID-19 (dated by TCRdb to 2018 to 2021). Regarding the complete study: Collaborator samples came from the United States, Italy and Spain and covered acute and convalescent phases of COVID-19. Samples were obtained from the ongoing ImmuneRACE study (first 160 participants) and from 1,200 or so subjects provided by 6 global collaborators. Nearly every sample came with metadata listing a de-identified subject ID, COVID-19 status, age in years and sex. Deeply sampled blood TCRbeta repertoires from subjects exposed to, actively infected with, or recovered from COVID-19 were included in the dataset. A freely available public database, intended as a resource for researchers studying the immune response to SARS-CoV-2, is where the repertoires were released. HLA class I and class II types, where available, came from metadata supplied by the sample provider rather than from assay-based typing. The prospective study material was composed of cDNA or gDNA derived from T cells, B-cell-depleted T cells, or PBMCs. What the research found in general, with its limitations: How much clinical and demographic metadata was included differed by source and by participant, and the metadata was provided uncurated.

The immunoSEQ Assay, a bias-controlled multiplex PCR, was used to amplify TCRbeta CDR3 regions from genomic DNA. In the authors' own workflow: The number of nucleated cells in each sample was estimated from the amplification of reference gene primers within the assay. To quantify the absolute abundance of each unique TCRbeta CDR3 rearrangement, sequence reads were collapsed and filtered. Productive Simpson clonality was computed per sample as the square root of Simpson's diversity index over productive rearrangements. As stored in TCRdb, this immuneACCESS dataset retains in-frame rearrangements with V and J assigned. A fraction of the clones does not appear; measured against another copy, unresolved V genes explain less than half of the discrepancy, and the remainder lacks a known reason. D and trimming come from the DNA, and the V and J calls and clone size come from that table. This sample comprises fewer than 300,000 clones, approximately 91% of them detected only once. Of the sample, around 0.78% falls within the top ten clones.

From the germline V gene, CDR1 is SGHVS and CDR2 is FQNEAQ. A distance of 14 bases separates the germline ends of V and J, which lose 5 bases and 3 bases respectively. The CDR3, cysteine through phenylalanine, is 14 amino acids long. Only CDR3 DNA is held: 42 bases, read in frame from base 1. Each collaborating institution followed its own protocols to collect whole blood in K2EDTA tubes. Collaborator samples were shipped for TCRbeta analysis as frozen whole blood, isolated PBMCs, or DNA extracted from either sample type. Details on this clone: What antigen it recognizes has not been identified. No base-level quality is on record; no much larger clone is a single base apart.

This receptor chain uses TRBV7-8 and TRBJ2-7; confidence is insufficient to name the D gene. The sample comprised peripheral blood. The receptor comes from a woman younger than 45 with acute or convalescent COVID-19. The CDR3 reads CASSSGPAHYEQYF. The DNA sequence is as follows: TGTGCCAGCAGCAGTGGCCCTGCTCACTACGAGCAGTACTTC.